The 21 T cell receptor beta chains given below trace back to one sample, sequenced in a study of identical twins. TCRdb fed the 5' RACE reads into MiXCR, producing one record per CDR3 protein. Among some 1,600,000 distinct CDR3 sequences listed, less than 40% were seen once. Sequenced sample: cord blood. Receptors were obtained from a newborn girl in good health.

The chain links TRBV20-1 to TRBJ1-5; 7 positions match TRBD1. The CDR3 has 15 amino acids. The junction had 5 bases not matched to a gene; V was cut back by 3 bases and J by 0 bases. CDR1 is DFQATT and CDR2 is SNEGSKA in the germline V gene (reference sequence). CDR3 bases: TGCAGTGCTAGCCCCGACAGGGATAGCAATCAGCCCCAGCATTTT. Its protein is CSASPDRDSNQPQHF.

The gene calls are TRBV7-9 and TRBJ1-4; D is undetermined. V dropped 5 bases and J dropped 6 bases, with 13 bases sitting between them. The CDR3 extends over 14 amino acids. Germline V lookup: CDR1 SEHNR, CDR2 FQNEAQ (reference sequence). The CDR3 DNA reads as TGTGCCAGCAGCCTCGGGAGCTGGGATGAAAAACTGTTTTTT. Amino acids: CASSLGSWDEKLFF.

The J gene is TRBJ2-1, the V gene TRBV6-2 or TRBV6-3; 10 bases are a match to TRBD2. The germline CDR1 and CDR2 sequences are MNHEY and SVGEGT. There are 15 residues in the CDR3. V was pared by 2 bases and J by 6 bases, with 4 bases of the junction left unmatched. The CDR3 coding sequence is TGTGCCAGCAGTTACCTTAGCGGGGGGCCCAATGAGCAGTTCTTC. Its protein product is CASSYLSGGPNEQFF.

The chain carries TRBV30 and TRBJ2-7, with TRBD1 identical over 8 bases. From germline, CDR1 is GTSNPN and CDR2 SVGIG (reference sequence). The V and J ends lost 5 bases and 3 bases, in that order; junction bases with no gene match: 3. The CDR3 has 12 amino acids. CDR3 nucleotides: TGTGCCTGGGGACAGGGAGGCTACGAGCAGTACTTC. This codes for CAWGQGGYEQYF.

This clonotype was found a few times. The chain employs TRBV7-2 and TRBJ2-3; TRBD1 or TRBD2 may be the D gene (5 bases each). This CDR3 region has 17 residues. The germline gives CDR1 SGHTA, CDR2 FQGNSA. V lost 5 bases to trimming and J lost 2 bases, with 20 bases between them. The CDR3 coding sequence is TGTGCCAGCAGCCTAAGGTGGGGGACCTTTAACACAGATACGCAGTATTTT. The encoded protein is CASSLRWGTFNTDTQYF.

This chain uses TRBV20-1 with TRBJ1-6, with 9 bases fitting TRBD1. Trimming took 3 bases from V and 0 from J; bases not matched to a gene: 3. CDR3 size: 16 residues. The germline V gene encodes CDR1 DFQATT and CDR2 SNEGSKA (reference sequence). The CDR3 DNA is TGCAGTGCTAGGCAGACAGGGGGCTCCTATAATTCACCCCTCCACTTT. The encoded protein is CSARQTGGSYNSPLHF.

The genes are TRBV2 and TRBJ1-5; D gene uncertain. The CDR3 has 15 amino acids. The V end was cut by 4 bases, the J end by 3 bases, with 13 bases between. Germline CDR1 reads SNHLY; CDR2 reads FYNNEI. CDR3: CASSADAGINQPQHF. CDR3 in DNA: TGTGCCAGCAGTGCCGACGCGGGGATCAATCAGCCCCAGCATTTT.

The gene calls are TRBV15 and TRBJ2-7; D is undetermined. This CDR3 is built from 12 residues. CDR1 is LNHNV and CDR2 is YYDKDF in the germline V gene (reference sequence). V shed 3 bases and J shed 2 bases, with 5 bases lying between them. The CDR3 nucleotides read TGTGCCACCAGCAGGTCTGCCTACGAGCAGTACTTC. Its protein product is CATSRSAYEQYF.

The chain links TRBV12-3 or TRBV12-4 to TRBJ2-1; D possibly corresponds to TRBD2 (6 bases). Trimming pared 5 bases from V and 3 bases from J, leaving 14 bases between. This CDR3 has 15 amino acids. The CDR3: CASSLIAAFYNEQFF. The CDR3 coding sequence is TGTGCCAGCAGTCTTATAGCGGCTTTCTACAATGAGCAGTTCTTC.

The chain recombines TRBV7-2 with TRBJ2-7; 7 nucleotides agree with TRBD2. Losses at the gene ends were 0 bases for V and 4 bases for J; bases not matched to a gene: 6. Germline lookup yields CDR1 SGHTA and CDR2 FQGNSA. The CDR3 runs to 15 residues. Here the CDR3 DNA reads TGTGCCAGCAGCTTAGCGCGGGGGACTCTATACGAGCAGTACTTC. Residues: CASSLARGTLYEQYF.

The genes are TRBV4-2 and TRBJ2-2; D not certain. Germline V lookup: CDR1 LGHNA, CDR2 YNFKEQ. The CDR3 covers 16 residues. Trimming stripped 0 bases from V and 0 bases from J, with 8 bases between. The CDR3 here is CASSQDRHSNTGELFF. CDR3 sequence (DNA): TGTGCCAGCAGCCAAGATCGTCACTCGAACACCGGGGAGCTGTTTTTT.

The chain couples TRBV2 to TRBJ2-3, with D unresolved. Trimming cost V 8 bases and J 0 bases, with 12 bases left between them. CDR1 and CDR2 (germline): SNHLY, FYNNEI. The CDR3 runs 14 residues. CDR3 residues: CASSFVPSTDTQYF. The DNA for the CDR3 is TGTGCCAGCTCCTTCGTACCTAGCACAGATACGCAGTATTTT. Full variable domain (remainder filled in from reference TRBV2 and TRBJ2-3): EPEVTQTPSHQVTQMGQEVILRCVPISNHLYFYWYRQILGQKVEFLVSFYNNEISEKSEIFDDQFSVERPDGSNFTLKIRSTKLEDSAMYFCASSFVPSTDTQYFGPGTRLTVL.

A few counts support this clonotype. V gene TRBV20-1 combines with J gene TRBJ2-1; D perhaps matches TRBD2 (5 bases). The CDR3 loop spans 14 amino acids. Germline loops: CDR1 DFQATT, CDR2 SNEGSKA (reference sequence). Trimming took 5 bases from V and 6 from J, leaving 17 bases between them. The CDR3 sequence is CSAFAAEGGNEQFF. The CDR3, as DNA: TGCAGTGCTTTCGCCGCCGAGGGCGGCAATGAGCAGTTCTTC.

This clonotype was found many times. The chain links TRBV25-1 to TRBJ2-1; D gene uncertain. The germline V and J ends were trimmed by 2 bases and 9 bases, with 11 bases remaining between them. This CDR3 spans 13 amino acids. The germline V gene has CDR1 MGHDK and CDR2 SYGVNS. The chain's CDR3 is CASSEGPLIEQFF. The CDR3 coding sequence is TGTGCCAGCAGTGAAGGGCCCCTCATTGAGCAGTTCTTC. Looking up the rest from reference TRBV25-1 and TRBJ2-1 gives the full variable domain: EADIYQTPRYLVIGTGKKITLECSQTMGHDKMYWYQQDPGMELHLIHYSYGVNSTEKGDLSSESTVSRIRTEHFPLTLESARPSHTSQYLCASSEGPLIEQFFGPGTRLTVL.

This clonotype was observed a handful of times. This chain links TRBV3-1 with TRBJ2-7; 10 bases align to TRBD2. Trimming cost V 4 bases and J 1 base; bases outside gene matches: 7. The CDR3 extends over 16 amino acids. Germline V lookup: CDR1 LGHDT, CDR2 YNNKEL (reference sequence). CDR3 DNA: TGTGCCAGCAGCCGCTCCAGGACTAGCGGTTCCTACGAGCAGTACTTC. As protein: CASSRSRTSGSYEQYF.

In its sample, this clonotype was seen a few times. The chain is built from TRBV7-9 and TRBJ2-1; weak D call: TRBD2 (6 bases). The ends were cut back, 2 bases at V and 5 bases at J, with 13 bases in the middle. Germline V gene data show CDR1 as SEHNR and CDR2 as FQNEAQ (reference sequence). CDR3 length equals 15 residues. CDR3 protein: CASSLLARLNNEQFF. The CDR3 DNA follows: TGTGCCAGCAGCTTACTAGCGAGACTAAACAATGAGCAGTTCTTC.

V usage is TRBV7-9 and J usage is TRBJ2-5; D unresolved. CDR1 and CDR2 (germline): SEHNR, FQNEAQ (reference sequence). This CDR3 has 16 residues. V was pared by 0 bases and J by 2 bases, with 13 bases between. The chain's CDR3 is CASSLALNWRQETQYF. For the CDR3, the DNA is TGTGCCAGCAGCTTAGCCCTAAATTGGCGGCAAGAGACCCAGTACTTC.

There are a few counts of this clonotype. J is TRBJ2-1 and V is TRBV7-9; D is uncertain. Trimming removed 5 bases at V and 3 bases at J, with 20 bases between. Per germline, CDR1 SEHNR and CDR2 FQNEAQ (reference sequence). CDR3 length: 17 amino acids. For the CDR3, the DNA is TGTGCCAGCAGCCAAGGTCCCCTTGGAGTTTTCTACAATGAGCAGTTCTTC. Translated, it gives CASSQGPLGVFYNEQFF.

The CDR3 nucleotides read TGTGCCAGCAGGGGTAGCGGGAGGGGCTCCTACAATGAGCAGTTCTTC. Protein product: CASRGSGRGSYNEQFF. This chain joins TRBV27 and TRBJ2-1; 11 nucleotides line up with TRBD2. V shed 6 bases and J 0 bases; nucleotides not matched to a gene: 4. The CDR3 length is 16 residues. Germline V gives CDR1 MNHEY, CDR2 SMNVEV (reference sequence).

The chain uses TRBV14 and TRBJ2-1; 9 nucleotides agree with TRBD2. The DNA end favors TRBJ2-7, so the J call may be wrong. Germline CDR1 SGHDN, CDR2 FVKESK. The CDR3 contains 20 residues. The CDR3 DNA follows: TGTGCCAGCAGCCCTCGGATCCGGGTAGCGGGAGAAGGCTCCTACAATGAGCAGTACTTC. It specifies CASSPRIRVAGEGSYNEQYF.

This clonotype was counted only a few times. The chain links TRBV4-2 to TRBJ1-2; TRBD1 matches at 8 bases. The CDR3 is 17 residues long. J was trimmed by 5 bases and V by 1 base; bases with no gene match: 12. CDR1 is LGHNA, CDR2 YNFKEQ, per germline. The CDR3 is CASSQASRTGHRYGYTF. For the CDR3, the DNA is TGTGCCAGCAGCCAAGCAAGTAGGACAGGGCACCGGTATGGCTACACCTTC.